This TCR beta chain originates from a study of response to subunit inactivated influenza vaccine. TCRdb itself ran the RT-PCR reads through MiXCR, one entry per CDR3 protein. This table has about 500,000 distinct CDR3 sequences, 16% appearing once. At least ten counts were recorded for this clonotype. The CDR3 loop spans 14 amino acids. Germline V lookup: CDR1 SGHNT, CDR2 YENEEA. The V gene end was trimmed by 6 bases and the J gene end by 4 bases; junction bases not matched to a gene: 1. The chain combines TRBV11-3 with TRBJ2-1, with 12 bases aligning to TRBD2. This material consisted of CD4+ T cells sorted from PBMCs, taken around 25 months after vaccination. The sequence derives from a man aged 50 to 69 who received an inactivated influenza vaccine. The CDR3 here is CASSLAGGYNEQFF. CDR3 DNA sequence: TGTGCCAGCAGTCTAGCGGGAGGGTACAATGAGCAGTTCTTC. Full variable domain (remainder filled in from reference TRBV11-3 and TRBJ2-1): EAGVVQSPRYKIIEKKQPVAFWCNPISGHNTLYWYLQNLGQGPELLIRYENEEAVDDSQLPKDRFSAERLKGVDSTLKIQPAELGDSAVYLCASSLAGGYNEQFFGPGTRLTVL.